These 22 T cell receptor beta chains came from one sample sequenced in a study of CD8 T cells in ankylosing spondylitis. MiXCR, run by TCRdb on the 5' RACE reads, gives a single entry per CDR3 protein. The sample shows 200,000 to 250,000 distinct CDR3 sequences, over 9.5% of them seen only once. Sequences were obtained from blood, either unsorted or a sorted T cell fraction (not recorded which). These receptors originate from a male donor with ankylosing spondylitis or in good health (not recorded which).

This clonotype was counted many times. The CDR3 region has the DNA TGCGCCAGCAGAAAGGACAACGCGGAGGCTTTCTTT. Translating it yields CASRKDNAEAFF. The V call is TRBV5-1, the J call TRBJ1-1; TRBD1 might be the D (5 bases). Between the trimmed V and J ends, which lost 5 bases and 11 bases, there was a span of 16 bases. There are 12 residues in the CDR3. Germline V gene sequence: CDR1 SGHRS, CDR2 YFSETQ.

This clonotype was seen a few times. The V and J genes are TRBV3-1 and TRBJ2-1; TRBD2 is a possible D gene (6 bases). From germline, CDR1 is LGHDT and CDR2 YNNKEL (reference sequence). V was cut by 2 bases and J by 15 bases, with 17 bases left in between. There are 13 residues in the CDR3. CDR3 protein: CASSQSPALAPFF. CDR3 nucleotides: TGTGCCAGCAGCCAAAGCCCCGCACTAGCTCCGTTCTTC.

This clonotype has more than one count but fewer than ten. This CDR3 reads CASSQVKTGAFF. The CDR3 DNA reads TGTGCCAGCAGCCAAGTTAAAACGGGGGCTTTCTTT. The genes are TRBV3-1 and TRBJ1-1; D not certain. Germline CDR1 LGHDT, CDR2 YNNKEL (reference sequence). The CDR3 is 12 residues long. With 1 base removed from V and 11 bases from J, the gap between germline ends came to 11 bases.

At least ten counts were recorded for this clonotype. CDR3 in amino acids: CASSSPGGTEAFF. The CDR3 bases are TGCGCCAGCAGCTCCCCGGGAGGCACTGAAGCTTTCTTT. The J gene is TRBJ1-1, the V gene TRBV5-1; D is unclear. The CDR3 loop spans 13 amino acids. The V end lost 3 bases, the J end lost 4 bases, and 10 bases lay between the germline ends. Germline CDR1 SGHRS, CDR2 YFSETQ.

This clonotype was picked up many times. The V and J genes are TRBV20-1 and TRBJ2-1; 11 nucleotides line up with TRBD1. The CDR3 totals 15 residues. Per the germline V gene, CDR1 is DFQATT and CDR2 is SNEGSKA (reference sequence). The V segment lost 7 bases and the J segment 5 bases; nucleotides outside the gene matches: 10. The CDR3: CSVGQGAVRDNEQFF. For the CDR3, the DNA is TGCAGTGTTGGACAGGGGGCGGTCCGAGACAATGAGCAGTTCTTC.

Notes on this clonotype: This may stem from a read error, because a much larger clone lies one nucleotide away. The genes are TRBV9 and TRBJ2-7; 8 bases fit TRBD2. J gave up 4 bases and V 0 bases, and 6 bases lay outside the gene matches. This CDR3 contains 15 residues. Germline loops: CDR1 SGDLS, CDR2 YYNGEE. CDR3: CASSVDSGVRYEQYF. In nucleotides, the CDR3 is TGTGCCAGCAGCGTAGATAGCGGGGTGCGTTACGAGCAGTACTTC.

This clonotype was counted many times. The chain has TRBV18 and TRBJ1-1; 9 bases align to TRBD1. Germline trimming cut 0 bases from V and 2 bases from J; bases unmatched to any gene: 4. Germline CDR1 is KGHSH and CDR2 is LQKENI. This CDR3 is 16 amino acids long. CDR3 residues: CASSPPDRGLNTEAFF. The CDR3, as DNA: TGTGCCAGCTCACCACCGGACAGGGGACTTAACACTGAAGCTTTCTTT.

This clonotype was observed a handful of times. The rearrangement uses TRBV6-2 or TRBV6-3 and TRBJ2-1; 8 bases fit TRBD2. The CDR3 has 15 residues. The V gene's germline CDR1 is MNHEY and CDR2 SVGEGT. With 2 bases clipped from V and 4 bases from J, the junction kept 4 bases outside the gene matches. CDR3 bases: TGTGCCAGCAGTTACGAGTCGGGGGGGTACAATGAGCAGTTCTTC. This encodes CASSYESGGYNEQFF.

The table lists this clonotype with many counts. This chain links TRBV6-1 with TRBJ2-1; D is unresolved. Germline lookup yields CDR1 MNHNS and CDR2 SASEGT. This CDR3 has 14 amino acids. Trimming stripped 10 bases from V and 3 bases from J, with 16 bases between. The CDR3 bases are TGTGCCACAACCCCCCGGAATCTCTACAATGAGCAGTTCTTC. Amino acid sequence: CATTPRNLYNEQFF.

In its sample, this clonotype was seen a few times. This chain connects TRBV28 to TRBJ2-2; TRBD2 might be the D (5 bases). Trimming removed 7 bases from V and 2 bases from J, with 14 bases in between. Germline CDR1 and CDR2: MDHEN and SYDVKM. This CDR3 comprises 15 residues. In DNA form, the CDR3 reads TGTGCCAGCACCACCGGCGGGTACAACACCGGGGAGCTGTTTTTT. This encodes CASTTGGYNTGELFF.

This clonotype showed up many times. V gene TRBV7-2 combines with J gene TRBJ1-2; 9 bases align to TRBD1. This CDR3 has 15 residues. Per the germline V gene, CDR1 is SGHTA and CDR2 is FQGNSA. V shed 4 bases, J shed 4 bases, and the junction held 7 bases outside the gene matches. The CDR3 DNA is TGTGCCAGCAGCTCGAGGACAGGGGAGGGCTATGGCTACACCTTC. Protein: CASSSRTGEGYGYTF.

This clonotype was found many times. The chain is built from TRBV5-1 and TRBJ1-2, with D tentatively TRBD1 (6 bases). This CDR3 contains 13 residues. Trimming removed 6 bases at V and 1 base at J, with 10 bases between. CDR1 and CDR2 (germline): SGHRS, YFSETQ. For the CDR3, the DNA is TGCGCCAGCACTCGAGGGGGTAACTATGGCTACACCTTC. Residues: CASTRGGNYGYTF.

This clonotype appeared many times. The rearrangement uses TRBV20-1 and TRBJ1-5, with a weak D call TRBD1 (6 bases). Trimming stripped 5 bases from V and 0 bases from J, with 23 bases between. Germline values: CDR1 DFQATT, CDR2 SNEGSKA (reference sequence). The CDR3 runs to 18 residues. The CDR3 region has the DNA TGCAGTGCTTCGAAAATCACAGGGAACGTGGTTAGCAATCAGCCCCAGCATTTT. Translating it yields CSASKITGNVVSNQPQHF.

V and J are TRBV9 and TRBJ1-1, with 7 bases identical to TRBD1. Germline-derived CDR1 and CDR2 are SGDLS and YYNGEE. Germline trimming cut 0 bases from V and 4 bases from J; bases unmatched to any gene: 15. This CDR3 has 18 amino acids. The CDR3 DNA is TGTGCCAGCAGCGTAGCCACTCAGGGGGGGTACGCAGGCACTGAAGCTTTCTTT. It encodes CASSVATQGGYAGTEAFF.

This clonotype appeared a few times. The chain is built from TRBV3-1 and TRBJ2-1; 7 bases fit TRBD2. The CDR3 runs to 17 residues. Germline lookup yields CDR1 LGHDT and CDR2 YNNKEL (reference sequence). Trimming at V came to 4 bases and at J to 6 bases, leaving 15 bases not matched to a gene. Written as DNA, the CDR3 is TGTGCCAGCAGCCTACGCCTTGCAACTAGCGCATCCAATGAGCAGTTCTTC. Amino acid sequence: CASSLRLATSASNEQFF.

This clonotype was observed many times. The J gene is TRBJ1-1, the V gene TRBV25-1, with TRBD1 as a possible D gene (6 bases). Per the germline V gene, CDR1 is MGHDK and CDR2 is SYGVNS. CDR3 length: 15 amino acids. V was shortened by 4 bases and J by 3 bases, with 15 bases between the two germline ends. As DNA, the CDR3 is TGTGCCAGCAGTGGACTTGGGGGGCCGGACACTGAAGCTTTCTTT. Its protein is CASSGLGGPDTEAFF. Together with reference TRBV25-1 and TRBJ1-1, the CDR3 gives the full variable domain: EADIYQTPRYLVIGTGKKITLECSQTMGHDKMYWYQQDPGMELHLIHYSYGVNSTEKGDLSSESTVSRIRTEHFPLTLESARPSHTSQYLCASSGLGGPDTEAFFGQGTRLTVV.

This clonotype was seen only a few times. This chain links TRBV18 with TRBJ1-1; 7 nucleotides agree with TRBD1. J lost 5 bases, V lost 1 base, and 1 base had no gene match. This CDR3 comprises 13 residues. Per the germline V gene, CDR1 is KGHSH and CDR2 is LQKENI. This CDR3 reads CASSPQQGTEAFF. In nucleotides, the CDR3 is TGTGCCAGCTCACCACAACAGGGGACTGAAGCTTTCTTT.

The rearrangement joins TRBV7-9 to TRBJ2-1; D is possibly TRBD1 or TRBD2 (5 bases each). This CDR3 spans 15 amino acids. Germline V gene sequence: CDR1 SEHNR, CDR2 FQNEAQ (reference sequence). Trimming took off 1 base at V and 7 bases at J, with 14 bases between the two ends. As DNA, the CDR3 is TGTGCCAGCAGCTTAGTCTGGGGGAAGTTGAATGAGCAGTTCTTC. The encoded protein is CASSLVWGKLNEQFF.

This clonotype was recorded many times. The chain links TRBV7-9 to TRBJ2-2; TRBD1 matches 7 bases. This CDR3 comprises 17 residues. Looked up from germline, CDR1 is SEHNR and CDR2 is FQNEAQ (reference sequence). Losses at the gene ends were 4 bases for V and 1 base for J; bases not matched to a gene: 9. The CDR3 sequence: CASSSQHGTENTGELFF. CDR3 coding DNA: TGTGCCAGCAGCTCGCAACACGGGACAGAGAACACCGGGGAGCTGTTTTTT.

In its sample, this clonotype was seen many times. CDR3 region: CSARDDRGEQYF. CDR3 sequence (DNA): TGCAGTGCTAGAGACGACAGGGGCGAGCAGTACTTC. The rearrangement joins TRBV20-1 to TRBJ2-7; 8 nucleotides line up with TRBD1. V lost 0 bases to trimming and J lost 6 bases; unmatched junction nucleotides: 1. The CDR3 contains 12 residues. The germline V gene has CDR1 DFQATT and CDR2 SNEGSKA (reference sequence).

This clonotype was observed at least ten times. V and J are TRBV27 and TRBJ2-7; D unresolved. The CDR3 runs to 15 residues. Looked up from germline, CDR1 is MNHEY and CDR2 is SMNVEV (reference sequence). Between the trimmed V and J ends, which lost 5 bases and 4 bases, there was a span of 18 bases. The CDR3 coding sequence is TGTGCCAGCAGTACTCCTGGGTCTGTAGGTTACGAGCAGTACTTC. This gives the protein CASSTPGSVGYEQYF.

This rearrangement joins TRBV6-1 to TRBJ2-2; D may be TRBD1 (5 bases). CDR3 length: 14 residues. V was cut by 8 bases and J by 1 base, with 11 bases left in between. Germline V gene sequence: CDR1 MNHNS, CDR2 SASEGT. CDR3 sequence reads: CASQWQGNTGELFF. For the CDR3, the DNA is TGTGCCAGCCAGTGGCAGGGGAACACCGGGGAGCTGTTTTTT.